This note documents a single T cell receptor beta chain sequence. Its antigen is not identified. The record originates from a study of cytomegalovirus exposure and HLA in healthy donors. General observations from the study: A later analysis reportedly found fewer N-insertions in an Asian-associated ancestry cluster than the roughly 670-donor mean.

PCR involved 60 Vbeta and 13 Jbeta primers. Sequencing was performed with immunoSEQ multiplex PCR; in TCRdb, only in-frame clones are kept and a portion is missing. The profile shows around 220,000 clones, almost 80% of them singletons. Germline V gene data show CDR1 as LGHNA and CDR2 as YSLEER. The CDR3 sequence is 13 residues long. Deletions cut 2 bases from V and 6 bases from J, with 11 bases between. V usage is TRBV4-3 and J usage is TRBJ2-7; perhaps TRBD1 as D (5 bases). Material: PBMCs. This TCR came from a young man in good health and CMV-seronegative. The chain's CDR3 is CASSQKQGSEQYF. The CDR3 nucleotides are TGCGCCAGCAGCCAAAAGCAGGGCAGCGAGCAGTACTTC.